This T cell receptor (beta chain) was sequenced in a study of lung T cells in sarcoidosis with Löfgren's syndrome. TCRdb processed the reads anew with MiXCR; each CDR3 protein has one entry. This table has 60,000 to 65,000 distinct CDR3 sequences, about 20% appearing once. This clonotype was seen at least ten times. The specimen sequenced was CD4+ T cells from PBMCs. This receptor was taken from a human donor with sarcoidosis (Löfgren's syndrome or another form), or a control subject (not recorded which).

This CDR3 reads CASSRQGTLDQPQHF. The CDR3 DNA follows: TGTGCCAGCAGCCGACAGGGAACCTTGGATCAGCCCCAGCATTTT. This chain links TRBV12-3 or TRBV12-4 with TRBJ1-5, with 7 bases identical to TRBD1. The J segment lost 5 bases and the V segment lost 6 bases, leaving 10 bases of the junction unmatched. CDR3 length: 15 residues.